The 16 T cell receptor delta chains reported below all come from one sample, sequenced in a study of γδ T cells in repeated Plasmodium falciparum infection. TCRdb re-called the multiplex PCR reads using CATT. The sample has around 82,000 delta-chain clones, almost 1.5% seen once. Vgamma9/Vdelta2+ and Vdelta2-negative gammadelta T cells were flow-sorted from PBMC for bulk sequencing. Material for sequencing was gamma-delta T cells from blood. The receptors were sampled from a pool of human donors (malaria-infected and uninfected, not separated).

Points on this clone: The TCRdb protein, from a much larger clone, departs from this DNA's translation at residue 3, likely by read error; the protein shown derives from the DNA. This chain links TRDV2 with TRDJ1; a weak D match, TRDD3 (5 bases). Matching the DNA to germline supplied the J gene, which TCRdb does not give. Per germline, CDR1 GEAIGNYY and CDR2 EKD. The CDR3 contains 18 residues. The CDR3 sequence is CARDTLSSIRGHTDKLIF. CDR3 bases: TGTGCCCGTGACACTCTATCTTCTATCAGGGGACACACCGATAAACTCATCTTT.

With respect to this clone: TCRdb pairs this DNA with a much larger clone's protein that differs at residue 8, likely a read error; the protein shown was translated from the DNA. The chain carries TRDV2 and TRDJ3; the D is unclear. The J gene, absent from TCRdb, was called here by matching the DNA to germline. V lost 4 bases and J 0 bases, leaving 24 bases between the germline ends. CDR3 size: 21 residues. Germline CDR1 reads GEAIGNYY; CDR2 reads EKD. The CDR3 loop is CACDGLLRDLYSSWDTRQMFF. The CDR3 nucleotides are TGTGCCTGTGATGGATTACTGAGGGACTTATACAGCTCCTGGGACACCCGACAGATGTTTTTC.

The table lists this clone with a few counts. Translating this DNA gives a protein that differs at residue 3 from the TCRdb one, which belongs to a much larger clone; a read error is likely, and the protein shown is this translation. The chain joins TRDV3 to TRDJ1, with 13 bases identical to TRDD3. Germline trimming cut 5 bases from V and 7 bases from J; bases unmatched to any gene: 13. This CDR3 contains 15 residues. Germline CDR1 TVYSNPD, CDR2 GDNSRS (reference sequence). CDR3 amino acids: CALMVRTGGYAKLIF. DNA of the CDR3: TGTGCCCTTATGGTCCGTACTGGGGGATACGCTAAACTCATCTTT. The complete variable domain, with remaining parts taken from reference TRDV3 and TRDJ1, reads CDKVTQSSPDQTVASGSEVVLLCTYDTVYSNPDLFWYRIRPDYSFQFVFYGDNSRSEGADFTQGRFSVKHILTQKAFHLVISPVRTEDSATYYCALMVRTGGYAKLIFGKGTRVTVEP.

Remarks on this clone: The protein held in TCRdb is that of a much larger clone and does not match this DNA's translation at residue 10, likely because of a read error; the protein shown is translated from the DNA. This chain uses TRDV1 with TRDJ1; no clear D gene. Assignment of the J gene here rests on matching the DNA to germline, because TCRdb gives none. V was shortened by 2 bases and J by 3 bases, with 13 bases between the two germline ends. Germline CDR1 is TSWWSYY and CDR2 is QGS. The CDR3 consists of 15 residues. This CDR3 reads CALGEGHASPDKLIF. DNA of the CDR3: TGTGCTCTTGGGGAAGGTCACGCCAGCCCCGATAAACTCATCTTT.

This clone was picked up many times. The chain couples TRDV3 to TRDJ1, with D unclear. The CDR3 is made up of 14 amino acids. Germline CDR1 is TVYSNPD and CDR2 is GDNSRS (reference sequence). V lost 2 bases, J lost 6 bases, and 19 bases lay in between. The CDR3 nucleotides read TGTGCCTTTCTTAATTCCAAGCTACTAAATAAACTCATCTTT. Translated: CAFLNSKLLNKLIF.

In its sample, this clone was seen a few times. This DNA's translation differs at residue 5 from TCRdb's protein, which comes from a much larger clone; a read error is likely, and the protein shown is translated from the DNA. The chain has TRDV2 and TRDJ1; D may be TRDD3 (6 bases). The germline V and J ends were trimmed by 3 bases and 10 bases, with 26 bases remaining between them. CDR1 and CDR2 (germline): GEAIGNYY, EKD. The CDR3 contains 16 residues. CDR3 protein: CACDYMSPGRDRGLIF. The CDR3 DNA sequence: TGTGCCTGTGACTACATGTCCCCGGGACGGGATAGGGGACTCATCTTT.

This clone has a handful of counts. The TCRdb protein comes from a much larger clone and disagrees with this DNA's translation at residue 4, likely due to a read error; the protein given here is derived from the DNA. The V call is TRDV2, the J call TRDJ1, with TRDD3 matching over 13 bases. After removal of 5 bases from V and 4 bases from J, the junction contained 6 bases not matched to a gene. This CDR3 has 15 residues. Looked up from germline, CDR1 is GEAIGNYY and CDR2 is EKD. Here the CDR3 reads CACGQTGGYGDKLIF. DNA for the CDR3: TGTGCCTGTGGCCAAACTGGGGGATACGGCGATAAACTCATCTTT.

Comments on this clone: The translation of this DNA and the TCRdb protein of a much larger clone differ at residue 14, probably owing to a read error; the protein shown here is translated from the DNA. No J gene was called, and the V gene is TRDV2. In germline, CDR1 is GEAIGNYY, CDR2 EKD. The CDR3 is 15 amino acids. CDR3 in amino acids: CACDTEVPYTDKLTF. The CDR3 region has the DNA TGTGCCTGTGACACCGAGGTTCCGTACACCGATAAACTCACCTTT.

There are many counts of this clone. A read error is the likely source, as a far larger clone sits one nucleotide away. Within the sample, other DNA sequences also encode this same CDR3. The CDR3 DNA follows: TGTGCCTGTGATGATTTACTGGGGGATACGCCCGCGTACACCGATAAACTCATCTTT. Translated: CACDDLLGDTPAYTDKLIF. The rearrangement uses TRDV2 and TRDJ1, with 13 bases matching TRDD3. Because TCRdb records no J gene, it was assigned here through a match of the DNA to germline. The V segment lost 4 bases and the J segment 0 bases; nucleotides outside the gene matches: 13. Germline CDR1 reads GEAIGNYY; CDR2 reads EKD. This CDR3 spans 19 amino acids.

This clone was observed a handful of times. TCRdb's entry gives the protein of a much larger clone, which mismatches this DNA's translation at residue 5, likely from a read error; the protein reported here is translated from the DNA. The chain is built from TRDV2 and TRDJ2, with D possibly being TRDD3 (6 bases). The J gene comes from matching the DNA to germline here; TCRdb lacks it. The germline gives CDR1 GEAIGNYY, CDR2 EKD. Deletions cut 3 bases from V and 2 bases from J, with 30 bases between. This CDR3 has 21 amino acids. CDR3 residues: CACDAVHGGLGTKGLTAQLFF. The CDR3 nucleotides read TGTGCCTGTGACGCAGTCCACGGGGGCCTGGGGACAAAGGGCTTGACAGCACAACTCTTCTTT.

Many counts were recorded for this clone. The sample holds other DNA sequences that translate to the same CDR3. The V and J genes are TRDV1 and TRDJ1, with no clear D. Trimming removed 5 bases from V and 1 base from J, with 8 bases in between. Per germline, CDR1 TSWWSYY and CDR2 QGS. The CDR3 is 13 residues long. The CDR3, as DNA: TGTGCTCTTGGGTGTTCCGTCACCGATAAACTCATCTTT. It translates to CALGCSVTDKLIF.

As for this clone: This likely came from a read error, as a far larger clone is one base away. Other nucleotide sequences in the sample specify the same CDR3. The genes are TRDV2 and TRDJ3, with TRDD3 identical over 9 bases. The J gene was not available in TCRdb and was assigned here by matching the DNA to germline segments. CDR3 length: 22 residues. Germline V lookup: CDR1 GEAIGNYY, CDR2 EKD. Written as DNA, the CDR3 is TGTGCTTGTGACGCAGGGACCGTTACTGGGGGACGCCCAGCCTGGGACACCCGACAGATGTTTTTC. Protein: CACDAGTVTGGRPAWDTRQMFF.

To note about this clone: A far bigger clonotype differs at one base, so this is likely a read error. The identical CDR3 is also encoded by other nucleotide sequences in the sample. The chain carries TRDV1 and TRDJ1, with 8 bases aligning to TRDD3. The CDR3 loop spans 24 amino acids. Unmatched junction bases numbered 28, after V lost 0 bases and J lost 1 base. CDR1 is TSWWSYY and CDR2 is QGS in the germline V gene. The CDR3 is CALGELRVFTWAGWGYRLTDKLIF. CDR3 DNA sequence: TGTGCTCTTGGGGAACTTAGGGTCTTCACCTGGGCAGGATGGGGATACAGGCTCACCGATAAACTCATCTTT.

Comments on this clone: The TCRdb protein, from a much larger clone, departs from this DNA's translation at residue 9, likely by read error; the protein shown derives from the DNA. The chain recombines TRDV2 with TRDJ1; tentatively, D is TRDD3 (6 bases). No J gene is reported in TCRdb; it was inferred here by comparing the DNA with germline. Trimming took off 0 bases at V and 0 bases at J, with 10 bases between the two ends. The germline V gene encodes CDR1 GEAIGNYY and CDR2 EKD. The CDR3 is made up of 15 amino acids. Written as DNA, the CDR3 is TGTGCCTGTGACACCGTGGGGGGCCACACCGATAAACTCATCTTT. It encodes CACDTVGGHTDKLIF.

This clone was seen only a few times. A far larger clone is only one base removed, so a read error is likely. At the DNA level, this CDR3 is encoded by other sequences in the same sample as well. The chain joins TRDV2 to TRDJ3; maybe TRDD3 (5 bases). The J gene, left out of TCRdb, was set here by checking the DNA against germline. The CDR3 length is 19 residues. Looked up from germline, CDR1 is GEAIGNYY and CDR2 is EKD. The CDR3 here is CACDTVGADHSWDTRQMFF. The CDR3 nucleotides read TGCGCCTGTGACACCGTTGGGGCCGACCACTCCTGGGACACCCGACAGATGTTTTTC.

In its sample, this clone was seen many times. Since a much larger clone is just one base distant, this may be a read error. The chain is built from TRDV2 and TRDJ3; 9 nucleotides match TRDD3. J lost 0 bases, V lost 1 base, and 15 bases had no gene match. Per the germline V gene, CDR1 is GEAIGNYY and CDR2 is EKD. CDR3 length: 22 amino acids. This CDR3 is CACDTAGYRGIPGSWDTRQMFF. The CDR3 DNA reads TGTGCCTGTGACACGGCAGGATACAGGGGGATACCGGGCTCCTGGGACACCCGACAGATGTTTTTC.